What follows are 17 T cell receptor beta chains derived from one specimen sequenced in a study of T cells after yellow fever vaccination. Using its own MiXCR run on the 5' RACE reads, TCRdb lists one record per CDR3 protein. The sample has some 500,000 distinct CDR3 sequences; less than 15% are singletons. Sequences were derived from PBMCs, sampled on the day of the yellow fever booster vaccination. The receptors originated from a man aged 25-40 years who received the YFV17D yellow fever vaccine.

The chain has TRBV12-3 or TRBV12-4 and TRBJ1-5; D is unclear. V gave up 5 bases and J gave up 2 bases, with 19 bases separating them. CDR3 length: 17 amino acids. The CDR3 loop reads CASSPNPHWEGNQPQHF. In DNA form, the CDR3 reads TGTGCCAGCAGTCCAAACCCTCACTGGGAGGGCAATCAGCCCCAGCATTTT.

The genes are TRBV9 and TRBJ2-5; D not resolved. The germline V and J ends were trimmed by 0 bases and 0 bases, with 12 bases remaining between them. CDR1 is SGDLS, CDR2 YYNGEE, per germline. The CDR3 length is 16 residues. The CDR3 is CASSVASDGYQETQYF. In nucleotides, the CDR3 is TGTGCCAGCAGCGTAGCCTCGGACGGGTACCAAGAGACCCAGTACTTC.

Only a few counts were recorded for this clonotype. The chain recombines TRBV9 with TRBJ2-2; no clear D gene. The CDR3 length is 16 residues. Trimming removed 1 base at V and 1 base at J, with 11 bases between. Germline V gives CDR1 SGDLS, CDR2 YYNGEE. The CDR3 region is CASSVRSLENTGELFF. The CDR3 nucleotides read TGTGCCAGCAGCGTAAGGTCCCTCGAGAACACCGGGGAGCTGTTTTTT.

The chain links TRBV7-9 to TRBJ1-1; a possible D gene is TRBD1 (6 bases). Germline values: CDR1 SEHNR, CDR2 FQNEAQ (reference sequence). The CDR3 has 12 amino acids. The V end lost 5 bases, the J end lost 11 bases, and 15 bases lay between the germline ends. The CDR3 reads CASSPGRQGAFF. The DNA for the CDR3 is TGTGCCAGCAGCCCAGGACGGCAGGGGGCTTTCTTT.

The V and J genes are TRBV5-1 and TRBJ1-6, with 8 bases identical to TRBD1. V was clipped by 4 bases and J by 9 bases; unmatched bases: 9. Per germline, CDR1 SGHRS and CDR2 YFSETQ. CDR3 length: 15 residues. CDR3 region: CASSARQGKFSPLHF. The CDR3 nucleotides are TGCGCCAGCAGCGCCCGACAGGGGAAATTTTCACCCCTCCACTTT.

This clonotype appeared many times. The rearrangement uses TRBV7-8 and TRBJ2-7; 7 bases line up with TRBD2. The germline V gene encodes CDR1 SGHVS and CDR2 FQNEAQ. Trimming took 1 base from V and 2 from J; bases not matched to a gene: 5. CDR3 size: 15 residues. The CDR3 nucleotides are TGTGCCAGCAGCTTAGGATGGGAGGGAACCTACGAGCAGTACTTC. Its protein product is CASSLGWEGTYEQYF.

This clonotype was counted many times. The CDR3 DNA is TGCGCCAGCAGGTTAGCGGGGAGCTCCTACAATGAGCAGTTCTTC. Its protein is CASRLAGSSYNEQFF. The chain is built from TRBV5-1 and TRBJ2-1; 8 nucleotides agree with TRBD2. The V gene's germline CDR1 is SGHRS and CDR2 YFSETQ. CDR3 length: 15 amino acids. V shed 5 bases and J 0 bases; nucleotides not matched to a gene: 4.

The chain has TRBV27 and TRBJ1-5; TRBD1 is a possible D gene (5 bases). V lost 2 bases to trimming and J lost 6 bases, with 11 bases between them. The CDR3 spans 14 residues. Germline-derived CDR1 and CDR2 are MNHEY and SMNVEV (reference sequence). The CDR3 DNA follows: TGTGCCAGCAGTTTACAGGAGGGGCGTCAGCCCCAGCATTTT. Encoded protein: CASSLQEGRQPQHF.

The chain links TRBV4-3 to TRBJ2-7; D is uncertain. The CDR3 sequence is 15 residues long. Germline CDR1 reads LGHNA; CDR2 reads YSLEER. V was shortened by 0 bases and J by 2 bases, with 11 bases between the two germline ends. The CDR3 sequence is CASSQEKTVTYEQYF. The CDR3 nucleotides are TGCGCCAGCAGCCAAGAAAAAACTGTTACCTACGAGCAGTACTTC.

This clonotype occurred once. The V call is TRBV4-3, the J call TRBJ2-5, with no clear D. Germline-derived CDR1 and CDR2 are LGHNA and YSLEER. Trimming cost V 3 bases and J 4 bases, with 9 bases left between them. This CDR3 comprises 13 residues. This chain's CDR3 is CASSQKLGETQYF. CDR3 DNA sequence: TGCGCCAGCAGCCAGAAGCTGGGAGAGACCCAGTACTTC.

The chain links TRBV6-1 to TRBJ2-3, with a weak D call TRBD1 (5 bases). The CDR3 totals 16 residues. Trimming took 5 bases from V and 0 from J, leaving 15 bases between them. Germline V gives CDR1 MNHNS, CDR2 SASEGT. CDR3 bases: TGTGCCAGCAGTAGGGGTTGGGCGGCTAGCACAGATACGCAGTATTTT. This translates into CASSRGWAASTDTQYF.

This rearrangement joins TRBV10-3 to TRBJ2-1; tentatively, D is TRBD1 (6 bases). Trimming shortened V by 7 bases and J by 5 bases, and 9 bases separated the two germline ends. The CDR3 is made up of 12 amino acids. The germline V gene encodes CDR1 ENHRY and CDR2 SYGVKD. The CDR3 here is CAIMDRDNEQFF. The CDR3 nucleotides are TGTGCCATCATGGACAGAGACAATGAGCAGTTCTTC.

This clonotype was detected only a few times. The V gene is TRBV7-9, the J gene TRBJ1-1; tentatively, D is TRBD1 (6 bases). Trimming removed 2 bases at V and 8 bases at J, with 15 bases between. CDR3 length equals 14 residues. Germline V CDR1 and CDR2: SEHNR, FQNEAQ (reference sequence). For the CDR3, the DNA is TGTGCCAGCAGCTTAAATGAGGGGGGGCCGGAAGCTTTCTTT. Translation gives CASSLNEGGPEAFF. The full variable domain, completed using reference TRBV7-9 and TRBJ1-1, is DTGVSQNPRHKITKRGQNVTFRCDPISEHNRLYWYRQTLGQGPEFLTYFQNEAQLEKSRLLSDRFSAERPKGSFSTLEIQRTEQGDSAMYLCASSLNEGGPEAFFGQGTRLTVV.

The rearrangement uses TRBV6-5 and TRBJ2-7; tentative D call: TRBD1 (6 bases). V was trimmed by 2 bases and J by 4 bases, leaving 18 bases between them. The CDR3 consists of 16 residues. CDR1 is MNHEY, CDR2 SVGAGI, per germline. CDR3: CASSYGPVLGGYEQYF. The CDR3 DNA reads TGTGCCAGCAGTTACGGTCCGGTCCTAGGGGGATACGAGCAGTACTTC.

The chain recombines TRBV29-1 with TRBJ2-5; 8 bases are shared with TRBD1. Germline V gene data show CDR1 as SQVTM and CDR2 as ANQGSEA. This CDR3 is built from 14 residues. Trimming cost V 6 bases and J 7 bases; bases outside gene matches: 13. CDR3 sequence: CSVDYRGAGVTQYF. CDR3 nucleotide sequence: TGCAGCGTGGACTACAGGGGGGCAGGGGTGACCCAGTACTTC.

The CDR3 here is CATRMGGFNEQFF. The CDR3, as DNA: TGTGCCACCCGCATGGGGGGGTTCAATGAGCAGTTCTTC. V usage is TRBV5-4 and J usage is TRBJ2-1, with 7 bases matching TRBD2. Per germline, CDR1 SGHNT and CDR2 YYREEE (reference sequence). The V gene end was trimmed by 9 bases and the J gene end by 6 bases; junction bases not matched to a gene: 9. This CDR3 spans 13 amino acids.

This clonotype has only a few counts. V and J are TRBV20-1 and TRBJ2-3; 11 bases agree with TRBD2. The CDR3 has 14 residues. Germline V lookup: CDR1 DFQATT, CDR2 SNEGSKA (reference sequence). V shed 3 bases, J shed 5 bases, and the junction held 4 bases outside the gene matches. The CDR3 spells CSASTSGRGDTQYF. CDR3 bases: TGCAGTGCTAGTACTAGCGGGAGAGGAGATACGCAGTATTTT.